These 24 T cell receptor beta chains were sequenced from one sample in a study of blood T cell repertoires in COVID-19. Only in-frame clones appear in the TCRdb table, and some are missing; sequencing was by immunoSEQ multiplex PCR. The table records over 60,000 clones, approximately 86% of them present only once. Sequencing used peripheral blood. These receptors originate from a man in his forties with acute or convalescent COVID-19.

This chain joins TRBV6-5 and TRBJ2-7; TRBD2 matches at 8 bases. The CDR3 consists of 13 residues. Germline V gene lookup returns CDR1 MNHEY and CDR2 SVGAGI. The junction had 8 bases not matched to a gene; V was cut back by 6 bases and J by 7 bases. This CDR3 is CASRSGGSDEQYF. The CDR3 nucleotides read TGTGCCAGCAGGTCGGGGGGGAGTGATGAGCAGTACTTC.

The J gene is TRBJ2-3, the V gene TRBV6-4, with TRBD2 matching over 9 bases. This CDR3 is 16 amino acids long. Trimming cost V 1 base and J 2 bases; bases outside gene matches: 4. CDR1 MRHNA and CDR2 SNTAGT come from the germline V gene. In DNA form, the CDR3 reads TGTGCCAGCAGTGACTTTGGCGGGGGGGACACAGATACGCAGTATTTT. Translated: CASSDFGGGDTDTQYF.

This chain uses TRBV6-5 with TRBJ1-4; D not resolved. This CDR3 is 14 amino acids long. The germline CDR1 and CDR2 sequences are MNHEY and SVGAGI. V gave up 5 bases and J gave up 8 bases, with 15 bases separating them. The DNA of the CDR3 is TGTGCCAGCAGTCCCTCCGGGTTTGGGGAAAAACTGTTTTTT. Translating it yields CASSPSGFGEKLFF.

The CDR3 is CAWDSRGRDGYTF. The DNA for the CDR3 is TGTGCCTGGGACAGCCGGGGTAGGGATGGCTACACCTTC. The chain has TRBV30 and TRBJ1-2; possibly TRBD1 for D (5 bases). This CDR3 has 13 residues. Germline V gene sequence: CDR1 GTSNPN, CDR2 SVGIG (reference sequence). Trimming shortened V by 5 bases and J by 6 bases, and 16 bases separated the two germline ends.

The genes are TRBV7-3 and TRBJ2-3; 8 positions agree with TRBD2. The CDR3 covers 14 residues. With 5 bases clipped from V and 4 bases from J, the junction kept 5 bases outside the gene matches. CDR1 is SGHTA, CDR2 FQGTGA, per germline. The CDR3 DNA follows: TGTGCCAGCAGCCTCAGCGGGGGACCAGATACGCAGTATTTT. Amino acids: CASSLSGGPDTQYF.

The rearrangement uses TRBV27 and TRBJ1-2; a possible D gene is TRBD1 (5 bases). This CDR3 is 13 amino acids long. V was cut by 4 bases and J by 0 bases, with 6 bases left in between. The germline gives CDR1 MNHEY, CDR2 SMNVEV (reference sequence). CDR3 loop: CASSWGPNYGYTF. CDR3 sequence (DNA): TGTGCCAGCAGTTGGGGCCCTAACTATGGCTACACCTTC.

The genes are TRBV7-9 and TRBJ1-2; 9 positions match TRBD1. The CDR3 is 16 residues long. CDR1 is SEHNR, CDR2 FQNEAQ, per germline (reference sequence). V lost 5 bases and J lost 2; bases outside the gene matches: 9. The CDR3: CASSPIGTGKNYGYTF. CDR3 DNA: TGTGCCAGCAGCCCTATCGGGACAGGGAAAAACTATGGCTACACCTTC.

The chain recombines TRBV7-2 with TRBJ2-3; 7 bases line up with TRBD2. This CDR3 region has 15 residues. Germline V lookup: CDR1 SGHTA, CDR2 FQGNSA. The ends lost 5 bases at V and 2 bases at J; junction bases unmatched: 7. The chain's CDR3 is CASSQQAGPTDTQYF. Here the CDR3 DNA reads TGTGCCAGCAGCCAACAAGCGGGGCCCACAGATACGCAGTATTTT.

This clone was seen a handful of times. V is TRBV9 and J is TRBJ1-1, with TRBD1 identical over 7 bases. With V trimmed by 3 bases and J by 1 base, 3 bases remained unmatched. The V gene's germline CDR1 is SGDLS and CDR2 YYNGEE. The CDR3 is made up of 14 amino acids. CDR3 sequence reads: CASSAYRGNTEAFF. The CDR3, as DNA: TGTGCCAGCAGCGCCTACAGGGGGAACACTGAAGCTTTCTTT.

This chain joins TRBV6-5 and TRBJ1-2; 11 nucleotides agree with TRBD1. Germline CDR1 is MNHEY and CDR2 is SVGAGI. V lost 6 bases, J lost 7 bases, and 10 bases stayed unmatched. The CDR3 totals 15 residues. CDR3 region: CASRLNRDRGFGYTF. The CDR3 DNA reads as TGTGCCAGCAGACTAAACCGGGACAGGGGGTTTGGCTACACCTTC.

The rearrangement links TRBV11-2 to TRBJ1-6; 7 positions match TRBD1. CDR1 SGHAT and CDR2 FQNNGV come from the germline V gene. The V and J ends lost 6 bases and 0 bases, in that order; junction bases with no gene match: 5. The CDR3 is made up of 16 amino acids. CDR3 sequence (DNA): TGTGCCAGCAGGCTCAGGGGGAGCTCCTATAATTCACCCCTCCACTTT. It specifies CASRLRGSSYNSPLHF.

The rearrangement links TRBV2 to TRBJ2-1; D is unclear. CDR3 length: 15 residues. Germline CDR1 and CDR2: SNHLY and FYNNEI. Between the trimmed V and J ends, which lost 4 bases and 4 bases, there was a span of 14 bases. The CDR3 DNA sequence: TGTGCCAGCAGTGTGGGCAGCAACTTGTACAATGAGCAGTTCTTC. Protein product: CASSVGSNLYNEQFF.

This clone occurred a few times. V gene TRBV3-1 (or the pseudogene TRBV3-2) combines with J gene TRBJ1-2; TRBD1 agrees at 7 bases. Germline V gene sequence: CDR1 LGHDT, CDR2 YNNKEL (reference sequence). This CDR3 has 15 residues. V was pared by 0 bases and J by 7 bases, with 8 bases of the junction left unmatched. The CDR3 here is CASSQDNRGVGGYTF. The CDR3, as DNA: TGTGCCAGCAGCCAAGATAACAGGGGAGTGGGTGGCTACACCTTC.

This chain joins TRBV10-1 and TRBJ1-6; D is unclear. The CDR3 runs to 14 residues. V was clipped by 11 bases and J by 0 bases, with 11 bases between them. The germline gives CDR1 WNHNN, CDR2 SYGVQD (reference sequence). The CDR3 region has the DNA TGCGCCGGGAGCACAGTCTCCTATAATTCACCCCTCCACTTT. This encodes CAGSTVSYNSPLHF.

This rearrangement joins TRBV25-1 to TRBJ1-3, with 7 bases that match TRBD1. Per germline, CDR1 MGHDK and CDR2 SYGVNS. V trimming: 6 bases; J trimming: 2 bases; junction bases outside the gene matches: 7. The CDR3 runs to 15 residues. The CDR3: CASRETGLAGNTIYF. CDR3 coding DNA: TGTGCCAGCAGGGAGACAGGGTTGGCTGGAAACACCATATATTTT.

The rearrangement uses TRBV15 and TRBJ1-4, with a tentative D call TRBD1 (6 bases). Germline V gene data show CDR1 as LNHNV and CDR2 as YYDKDF (reference sequence). The CDR3 consists of 15 residues. The V end was cut by 2 bases, the J end by 8 bases, with 15 bases between. CDR3 in amino acids: CATSRTGGLGEKLFF. The CDR3 nucleotides read TGTGCCACCAGCAGAACTGGGGGCTTGGGAGAAAAACTGTTTTTT.

The chain recombines TRBV30 with TRBJ1-2, with D possibly TRBD1 on 6 matching bases. Trimming left V 0 bases short and J 7 bases short, with 21 bases between. Germline CDR1 is GTSNPN and CDR2 is SVGIG (reference sequence). The CDR3 sequence is 16 residues long. The CDR3 DNA sequence: TGTGCCTGGAGTGTACTGAGGGGGGGGTATATCGGTGGCTACACCTTC. Translating gives CAWSVLRGGYIGGYTF.

This rearrangement joins TRBV7-2 to TRBJ2-7; 8 bases map to TRBD1. Unmatched junction bases numbered 3, after V lost 1 base and J lost 4 bases. Germline CDR1 SGHTA, CDR2 FQGNSA. The CDR3 has 14 residues. Here the CDR3 reads CASSLDRGNYEQYF. The CDR3 DNA reads TGTGCCAGCAGCTTAGACAGGGGGAATTACGAGCAGTACTTC.

The genes are TRBV5-1 and TRBJ2-1; 8 bases map to TRBD1. The CDR3 runs 15 residues. The trim removed 1 base at V and 9 bases at J, leaving 9 bases unmatched. The V gene's germline CDR1 is SGHRS and CDR2 YFSETQ. The CDR3 DNA reads TGCGCCAGCAGCTTGTTCGGACAGGGTATCTCTGAGCAGTTCTTC. Amino acids: CASSLFGQGISEQFF.

The CDR3 loop reads CASSYLADTQYF. DNA for the CDR3: TGTGCCAGCAGTTACCTAGCAGATACGCAGTATTTT. The gene calls are TRBV6-2 or TRBV6-3 and TRBJ2-3, with D unclear. The CDR3 totals 12 residues. Germline lookup yields CDR1 MNHEY and CDR2 SVGEGT. V shed 2 bases and J shed 4 bases, with 4 bases lying between them.

The chain employs TRBV29-1 and TRBJ2-3; 12 nucleotides match TRBD2. Per germline, CDR1 SQVTM and CDR2 ANQGSEA. This CDR3 region has 15 residues. The V and J ends lost 6 bases and 2 bases, in that order; junction bases with no gene match: 6. Here the CDR3 reads CSVKPSGGATDTQYF. CDR3 nucleotide sequence: TGCAGCGTCAAACCTAGCGGGGGGGCCACAGATACGCAGTATTTT.

The V and J genes are TRBV28 and TRBJ1-2, with TRBD1 as a possible D gene (6 bases). CDR1 MDHEN and CDR2 SYDVKM come from the germline V gene. The germline V and J ends were trimmed by 6 bases and 8 bases, with 16 bases remaining between them. The CDR3 length is 13 residues. CDR3 residues: CASRSTRGGGYTF. The DNA of the CDR3 is TGTGCCAGCAGATCGACCAGGGGTGGAGGCTACACCTTC.

The genes are TRBV19 and TRBJ1-2; 8 nucleotides align to TRBD1. With 7 bases clipped from V and 6 bases from J, the junction kept 7 bases outside the gene matches. This CDR3 spans 13 amino acids. CDR1 is LNHDA and CDR2 is SQIVND in the germline V gene (reference sequence). CDR3 sequence reads: CASNRQGINGYTF. The CDR3 DNA reads as TGTGCCAGTAACAGACAGGGGATTAATGGCTACACCTTC.

Ten or more counts support this clone. This sequence joins TRBV27 and TRBJ1-2; a weak D match, TRBD1 (5 bases). V lost 5 bases, J lost 0 bases, and 13 bases lay in between. Germline lookup yields CDR1 MNHEY and CDR2 SMNVEV (reference sequence). This CDR3 is 15 amino acids long. The CDR3 bases are TGTGCCAGCAGTCCTCAGGGCGGCACTAACTATGGCTACACCTTC. It yields the protein CASSPQGGTNYGYTF.